This record concerns one TCR beta chain sequence. The antigen is undetermined. The sample is drawn from a study of blood T cells in healthy people across ages. The wider study: Roughly one uniquely barcoded beta molecule per two T cells was captured.

Overall study results and limits: It was the long-lived donors that had more naive CD4+ cells and higher diversity than aged donors.

Researchers isolated at least 6.5 million PBMCs per sample. The V gene end was trimmed by 4 bases and the J gene end by 1 base; junction bases not matched to a gene: 5. The CDR3 has 16 amino acids. CDR1 is MNHNS and CDR2 is SASEGT in the germline V gene. Sample-barcoded 5' priming and a J-beta primer mix drove a second PCR of about 6 to 11 cycles. TCRdb re-derived calls from the 5' RACE reads in MiXCR, one entry per CDR3 protein. The sample has about 1,400,000 distinct CDR3 sequences; around 59% are singletons. The clonotype was recovered from a man between 18 and 35 years old in good health. This chain connects TRBV6-1 to TRBJ2-2; TRBD2 aligns across 8 bases. The specimen sequenced was blood. CDR3 nucleotide sequence: TGTGCCAGCAGTGGATGGCTAGCGGGGAACACCGGGGAGCTGTTTTTT. Translated: CASSGWLAGNTGELFF.